The 17 T cell receptor beta chains presented below share a single source sample, sequenced in a study of OX40 agonist ivuxolimab in advanced cancers. Libraries were prepared by immunoSEQ multiplex PCR; TCRdb keeps only in-frame clonotypes and omits some of them. Of 40,000 to 60,000 clones listed, 85% to 95% are singletons. Sequenced material: CD4+ or CD8+ T cells sorted from blood, taken in a trial of the OX40 agonist ivuxolimab. The receptors stem from an adult with an advanced solid tumor such as melanoma, head and neck, liver or kidney cancer.

The rearrangement uses TRBV12-5 and TRBJ1-3; 7 bases align to TRBD1. The CDR3 covers 18 residues. The germline CDR1 and CDR2 sequences are LGHNT and FRNRAP. J was trimmed by 4 bases and V by 0 bases; bases with no gene match: 12. CDR3 nucleotides: TGTGCTAGTGGTTTGGTGTTAAGCCCCGGGGACAGCGGAAACACCATATATTTT. Translation gives CASGLVLSPGDSGNTIYF.

J is TRBJ1-5 and V is TRBV7-9; TRBD1 matches at 7 bases. Germline V lookup: CDR1 SEHNR, CDR2 FQNEAQ (reference sequence). V gave up 5 bases and J gave up 7 bases; unmatched junction bases: 11. The length of the CDR3 is 15 residues. CDR3 sequence: CASSEAGGGQQPQHF. As DNA, the CDR3 is TGTGCCAGCAGCGAGGCAGGGGGGGGCCAACAGCCCCAGCATTTT. The variable domain in full, completed from reference TRBV7-9 and TRBJ1-5, reads DTGVSQNPRHKITKRGQNVTFRCDPISEHNRLYWYRQTLGQGPEFLTYFQNEAQLEKSRLLSDRFSAERPKGSFSTLEIQRTEQGDSAMYLCASSEAGGGQQPQHFGDGTRLSIL.

V gene TRBV27 combines with J gene TRBJ1-3; D ambiguous. The germline gives CDR1 MNHEY, CDR2 SMNVEV (reference sequence). CDR3 length: 15 amino acids. The ends were cut back, 5 bases at V and 0 bases at J, with 11 bases in the middle. CDR3 sequence reads: CASSEPGVSGNTIYF. CDR3 bases: TGTGCCAGCAGTGAACCAGGAGTCTCTGGAAACACCATATATTTT.

This clone was seen a single time. The V gene is TRBV7-9, the J gene TRBJ2-7; D not certain. The CDR3 contains 13 residues. V was pared by 5 bases and J by 5 bases, with 13 bases between. Germline CDR1 and CDR2: SEHNR and FQNEAQ (reference sequence). As DNA, the CDR3 is TGTGCCAGCAGCCCAGATCGGTTCCACGAGCAGTACTTC. Protein: CASSPDRFHEQYF.

The rearrangement uses TRBV4-1 and TRBJ1-1; 9 nucleotides match TRBD1. Germline trimming cut 0 bases from V and 8 bases from J; bases unmatched to any gene: 10. This CDR3 comprises 16 residues. Looked up from germline, CDR1 is MGHRA and CDR2 is YSYEKL. The CDR3 is CASSQEGGTGNAEAFF. The CDR3 DNA sequence: TGCGCCAGCAGCCAAGAAGGCGGGACAGGGAATGCGGAAGCTTTCTTT.

V and J are TRBV19 and TRBJ1-1, with D tentatively TRBD1 (5 bases). The CDR3 loop spans 14 amino acids. Germline-derived CDR1 and CDR2 are LNHDA and SQIVND (reference sequence). With 7 bases removed from V and 0 bases from J, the gap between germline ends came to 12 bases. This chain's CDR3 is CASKPGPLNTEAFF. The DNA for the CDR3 is TGTGCCAGTAAACCGGGACCGCTGAACACTGAAGCTTTCTTT.

V is TRBV7-2 and J is TRBJ2-7, with unresolved D. The CDR3 length is 14 residues. CDR1 is SGHTA, CDR2 FQGNSA, per germline. The ends were cut back, 2 bases at V and 0 bases at J, with 8 bases in the middle. The CDR3 DNA follows: TGTGCCAGCAGCTTATCCTTCTCCTCCTACGAGCAGTACGTC. This translates into CASSLSFSSYEQYV.

The chain has TRBV2 and TRBJ2-3; 7 bases map to TRBD2. Germline trimming cut 0 bases from V and 1 base from J; bases unmatched to any gene: 4. The germline V gene has CDR1 SNHLY and CDR2 FYNNEI. This CDR3 contains 16 residues. In DNA, the CDR3 is TGTGCCAGCAGTGAAGCGCTTGGGGGGGGCACAGATACGCAGTATTTT. The encoded protein is CASSEALGGGTDTQYF.

This clone was detected once. J is TRBJ1-1 and V is TRBV28; 8 positions match TRBD1. The germline V gene encodes CDR1 MDHEN and CDR2 SYDVKM. J gave up 2 bases and V 3 bases, and 11 bases lay outside the gene matches. This CDR3 region has 17 residues. The CDR3 DNA sequence: TGTGCCAGCAGTTTGTTACAGGGGGGAGCCTCTAACACTGAAGCTTTCTTT. It codes for CASSLLQGGASNTEAFF.

The V call is TRBV6-5, the J call TRBJ1-6; D is ambiguous. V gave up 3 bases and J gave up 7 bases, with 13 bases separating them. The germline CDR1 and CDR2 sequences are MNHEY and SVGAGI. This CDR3 spans 15 amino acids. DNA of the CDR3: TGTGCCAGCAGTTATATCCCCCCCGGGAATTCACCCCTCCACTTT. Amino acids: CASSYIPPGNSPLHF.

This rearrangement joins TRBV4-1 to TRBJ1-3; D is unclear. The germline V and J ends were trimmed by 1 base and 4 bases, with 5 bases remaining between them. The CDR3 loop spans 13 amino acids. CDR1 is MGHRA, CDR2 YSYEKL, per germline. CDR3 loop: CASSQVVGNTIYF. The CDR3 region has the DNA TGCGCCAGCAGCCAAGTTGTGGGAAACACCATATATTTT.

This rearrangement joins TRBV27 to TRBJ1-1; tentative D call: TRBD1 (6 bases). The CDR3 consists of 14 residues. Germline V gives CDR1 MNHEY, CDR2 SMNVEV (reference sequence). Trimming removed 1 base from V and 3 bases from J, with 9 bases in between. CDR3: CASSLFQGYTEAFF. The CDR3 DNA reads as TGTGCCAGCAGTTTATTCCAGGGGTACACTGAAGCTTTCTTT.

CDR3 sequence: CASSPGAGTPATQAFF. CDR3 DNA: TGTGCCAGCAGCCCCGGGGCAGGGACTCCCGCAACTCAAGCTTTCTTT. The chain recombines TRBV7-3 with TRBJ1-1; a weak D match, TRBD1 (5 bases). This CDR3 has 16 residues. Trimming took 5 bases from V and 9 from J, leaving 25 bases between them. The germline V gene has CDR1 SGHTA and CDR2 FQGTGA.

The chain recombines TRBV27 with TRBJ2-1, with TRBD2 identical over 13 bases. The germline CDR1 and CDR2 sequences are MNHEY and SMNVEV (reference sequence). The CDR3 sequence is 16 residues long. V dropped 3 bases and J dropped 8; count of bases not matched to a gene: 7. The CDR3 sequence: CASSLTSGGPTHEQFF. CDR3 DNA: TGTGCCAGCAGTTTGACTAGCGGGGGGCCAACTCATGAGCAGTTCTTC.

The V gene is TRBV10-1, the J gene TRBJ1-5, with 8 bases aligning to TRBD1. The CDR3 has 15 amino acids. Per the germline V gene, CDR1 is WNHNN and CDR2 is SYGVQD (reference sequence). V gave up 4 bases and J gave up 1 base; unmatched junction bases: 3. The CDR3 protein is CASSGTGTSNQPQHF. The DNA of the CDR3 is TGCGCCAGCAGTGGGACAGGGACCAGCAATCAGCCCCAGCATTTT.

The genes are TRBV5-6 and TRBJ2-7; tentatively, D is TRBD1 (6 bases). Germline V gene sequence: CDR1 SGHDT, CDR2 YYEEEE. Trimming shortened V by 0 bases and J by 2 bases, and 12 bases separated the two germline ends. The length of the CDR3 is 15 residues. The CDR3 is CASSLGTAITYEQYV. CDR3 DNA: TGTGCCAGCAGCTTGGGGACAGCAATTACCTACGAGCAGTACGTC.

The J gene is TRBJ2-7, the V gene TRBV5-4, with D hard to call. V lost 0 bases, J lost 3 bases, and 4 bases lay in between. Germline-derived CDR1 and CDR2 are SGHNT and YYREEE (reference sequence). This CDR3 region has 12 residues. CDR3 bases: TGTGCCAGCAGCTTGGCTGACTACGAGCAGTACTTC. Translation: CASSLADYEQYF. Filled out from reference TRBV5-4 and TRBJ2-7, the complete variable domain reads ETGVTQSPTHLIKTRGQQVTLRCSSQSGHNTVSWYQQALGQGPQFIFQYYREEENGRGNFPPRFSGLQFPNYSSELNVNALELDDSALYLCASSLADYEQYFGPGTRLTVT.